The entry below describes one T cell receptor (beta chain). As originally analysed: Estimated nucleated cell counts came from reference gene primer amplification. Profiled with immunoSEQ multiplex PCR; TCRdb holds only in-frame clones, not every one. V and J calls and clone size are copied from that table; D and trimming were computed from the DNA. This sample has roughly 190,000 clones; about 76% occur once, and the top ten carry roughly 8.7%. This CDR3 is built from 17 residues. V lost 1 base, J lost 0 bases, and 12 bases lay in between. Germline V gives CDR1 MNHEY, CDR2 SVGEGT. This sample is drawn from a study of blood T cell repertoires in COVID-19. About the study: Samples representing acute and convalescent COVID-19 were sourced from the United States, Italy and Spain. Sources were T cells, B-cell-depleted T cells, or PBMCs; the material itself was cDNA or gDNA.

Sequencing was carried out using peripheral blood. The clonotype comes from a woman in her forties or fifties with active or convalescent COVID-19. The gene calls are TRBV6-2 or TRBV6-3 and TRBJ2-2; tentative D call: TRBD2 (5 bases). CDR3 residues: CASSYWAGAANTGELFF. DNA of the CDR3: TGTGCCAGCAGTTACTGGGCAGGAGCGGCGAACACCGGGGAGCTGTTTTTT.